One sample yielded the 9 T cell receptor beta chains listed below, sequenced in a study of T-cell reconstitution after alpha-beta-depleted transplantation in children. Researchers prepared the TCRbeta library using unique molecular identifiers, the study reports. TCRdb reprocessed the PCR reads via MiXCR and lists one record per CDR3 protein. The repertoire holds fewer than 250,000 distinct CDR3 sequences, with about 15% as singletons. The sequencing used PBMCs, mostly from graft donor cells, collected 360 days after TCRalphabeta/CD19-depleted stem cell transplant. The receptors here all came from a male patient aged 2-10 years who had a stem cell transplant for acute lymphoblastic leukemia, so the T cells may come from the graft donor.

This clonotype was detected ten times or more. The rearrangement joins TRBV5-6 to TRBJ2-7; a possible D gene is TRBD2 (6 bases). Between the trimmed V and J ends, which lost 5 bases and 3 bases, there was a span of 15 bases. Germline CDR1 SGHDT, CDR2 YYEEEE. The length of the CDR3 is 14 residues. CDR3 nucleotide sequence: TGTGCCAGCAGTCCGGAGGGGCACCTCTACGAGCAGTACTTC. It is translated as CASSPEGHLYEQYF.

The gene calls are TRBV2 and TRBJ2-7; possible D gene TRBD1, 7 bases. Deletions cut 11 bases from V and 0 bases from J, with 26 bases between. CDR1 SNHLY and CDR2 FYNNEI come from the germline V gene. The CDR3 covers 17 residues. The CDR3 bases are TGTGCCGGGGGGACCGGGACAGAAACTGCTGGCTCCTACGAGCAGTACTTC. This sequence encodes CAGGTGTETAGSYEQYF.

The sample holds a few counts of this clonotype. The chain employs TRBV15 and TRBJ2-4, with 7 bases fitting TRBD1. The CDR3 totals 16 residues. Per germline, CDR1 LNHNV and CDR2 YYDKDF (reference sequence). With V trimmed by 0 bases and J by 5 bases, 7 bases remained unmatched. As DNA, the CDR3 is TGTGCCACCAGCAGAGACATCGTGGGGACAGAAAACATTCAGTACTTC. Translation: CATSRDIVGTENIQYF.

V usage is TRBV10-3 and J usage is TRBJ2-2, with D perhaps matching TRBD1 (5 bases). The CDR3 totals 15 residues. Germline V CDR1 and CDR2: ENHRY, SYGVKD. With 6 bases removed from V and 1 base from J, the gap between germline ends came to 12 bases. In DNA, the CDR3 is TGTGCCATCAGCCTTCAGGGAAGGAACACCGGGGAGCTGTTTTTT. This gives the protein CAISLQGRNTGELFF.

This chain joins TRBV2 and TRBJ2-6, with D perhaps matching TRBD1 or TRBD2 (6 bases each). The V end was cut by 4 bases, the J end by 2 bases, with 18 bases between. CDR3 size: 18 residues. CDR1 is SNHLY and CDR2 is FYNNEI in the germline V gene. CDR3 amino acids: CASSVEWVGGAGANVLTF. CDR3 nucleotide sequence: TGTGCCAGCAGTGTGGAATGGGTGGGGGGCGCTGGGGCCAACGTCCTGACTTTC. The full variable domain, its missing parts supplied by reference TRBV2 and TRBJ2-6, is EPEVTQTPSHQVTQMGQEVILRCVPISNHLYFYWYRQILGQKVEFLVSFYNNEISEKSEIFDDQFSVERPDGSNFTLKIRSTKLEDSAMYFCASSVEWVGGAGANVLTFGAGSRLTVL.

The chain links TRBV29-1 to TRBJ2-5; D might be TRBD1 (6 bases). Trimming left V 4 bases short and J 0 bases short, with 9 bases between. The CDR3 is 13 amino acids. Germline V gene sequence: CDR1 SQVTM, CDR2 ANQGSEA. The CDR3 here is CSVVRGNQETQYF. The DNA of the CDR3 is TGCAGCGTTGTAAGGGGGAACCAAGAGACCCAGTACTTC.

This clonotype has a count of ten or more. The chain is built from TRBV12-3 or TRBV12-4 and TRBJ2-5; D remains ambiguous. The length of the CDR3 is 12 residues. Trimming removed 5 bases from V and 0 bases from J, with 4 bases in between. CDR3 in amino acids: CASSRDQETQYF. The CDR3 nucleotides are TGTGCCAGCAGTCGGGACCAAGAGACCCAGTACTTC.

This clonotype was seen a few times. For the CDR3, the DNA is TGTGCCACCAGTGATTTGCCCAATGACAGAGAAGGAGACTACGAGCAGTACTTC. It is translated as CATSDLPNDREGDYEQYF. The chain uses TRBV24-1 and TRBJ2-7; possibly TRBD1 for D (5 bases). V shed 0 bases and J shed 3 bases, with 20 bases lying between them. The CDR3 is made up of 18 amino acids. Germline V lookup: CDR1 KGHDR, CDR2 SFDVKD.

A few counts support this clonotype. The J gene is TRBJ2-4, the V gene TRBV7-2; D remains ambiguous. Trimming removed 0 bases at V and 2 bases at J, with 8 bases between. From germline, CDR1 is SGHTA and CDR2 FQGNSA. CDR3 length equals 15 residues. In DNA form, the CDR3 reads TGTGCCAGCAGCTTAGCCGGAGCGTCCAAAAACATTCAGTACTTC. Protein product: CASSLAGASKNIQYF. Full variable domain (missing parts from reference TRBV7-2 and TRBJ2-4): GAGVSQSPSNKVTEKGKDVELRCDPISGHTALYWYRQSLGQGLEFLIYFQGNSAPDKSGLPSDRFSAERTGGSVSTLTIQRTQQEDSAVYLCASSLAGASKNIQYFGAGTRLSVL.